Presented here are 22 T cell receptor beta chains from one specimen sequenced in a study of T cell responses to AZD1222 COVID-19 vaccine. Sequencing used immunoSEQ multiplex PCR; TCRdb keeps in-frame clones, though not all of them. The data hold 100,000 or so clones, with around 89% observed a single time. Sample: peripheral blood, taken 28 days after the second AZD1222 dose. These receptors came from an adult who received the AZD1222 COVID-19 vaccine.

The V gene is TRBV6-2 or TRBV6-3, the J gene TRBJ1-6, with D unresolved. Germline V gene sequence: CDR1 MNHEY, CDR2 SVGEGT. The V end was cut by 2 bases, the J end by 8 bases, with 4 bases between. This CDR3 spans 12 amino acids. The DNA of the CDR3 is TGTGCCAGCAGTTACGGGGATTCACCCCTCCACTTT. Translating it yields CASSYGDSPLHF.

The rearrangement links TRBV15 to TRBJ1-2; D might be TRBD1 (5 bases). Germline loops: CDR1 LNHNV, CDR2 YYDKDF (reference sequence). V gave up 1 base and J gave up 6 bases, with 9 bases separating them. The CDR3 spans 13 residues. The CDR3 region has the DNA TGTGCCACCAGCAGAGTGGGGGGGGATGGCTACACCTTC. It yields the protein CATSRVGGDGYTF.

The chain couples TRBV12-3 or TRBV12-4 to TRBJ1-2, with D maybe TRBD1 (5 bases). V was shortened by 0 bases and J by 8 bases, with 10 bases between the two germline ends. CDR3 length equals 13 residues. CDR3 nucleotide sequence: TGTGCCAGCAGTTTAGCGCAGGGAACGGGCTACACCTTC. Amino acids: CASSLAQGTGYTF.

V gene TRBV11-2 combines with J gene TRBJ2-5; 11 bases fit TRBD2. Trimming cost V 5 bases and J 2 bases; bases outside gene matches: 4. Germline V gives CDR1 SGHAT, CDR2 FQNNGV. The CDR3 is 15 amino acids. The CDR3 coding sequence is TGTGCCAGCAGCCCTAGGACTAGCGGGCAAGAGACCCAGTACTTC. Amino acids: CASSPRTSGQETQYF.

The chain combines TRBV6-4 with TRBJ1-2; D unclear. CDR1 and CDR2 from the germline V gene are MRHNA and SNTAGT. CDR3 length equals 13 residues. Trimming pared 10 bases from V and 2 bases from J, leaving 14 bases between. The CDR3 spells CAKETVTNYGYTF. The CDR3 DNA follows: TGTGCCAAAGAAACAGTTACAAACTATGGCTACACCTTC.

J is TRBJ2-2 and V is TRBV5-1; D unresolved. Germline CDR1 is SGHRS and CDR2 is YFSETQ. The CDR3 runs 14 residues. V was clipped by 0 bases and J by 3 bases, with 6 bases between them. CDR3 protein: CASSLAVYTGELFF. In DNA, the CDR3 is TGCGCCAGCAGCTTGGCGGTGTACACCGGGGAGCTGTTTTTT.

This rearrangement joins TRBV7-8 to TRBJ2-1; TRBD2 matches 10 bases. The CDR3 runs 16 residues. With V trimmed by 1 base and J by 5 bases, 5 bases remained unmatched. The germline gives CDR1 SGHVS, CDR2 FQNEAQ. The CDR3 loop is CASSLGPAGGDNEQFF. In DNA form, the CDR3 reads TGTGCCAGCAGCTTAGGACCAGCGGGGGGGGACAATGAGCAGTTCTTC.

The chain is built from TRBV11-2 and TRBJ2-4; D may be TRBD2 (5 bases). V lost 0 bases and J lost 8, with 8 bases in between. Germline loops: CDR1 SGHAT, CDR2 FQNNGV. The CDR3 totals 13 residues. The CDR3 sequence is CASSLDLGDIQYF. As DNA, the CDR3 is TGTGCCAGCAGCTTAGATCTCGGGGACATTCAGTACTTC.

This clone appeared once. The chain combines TRBV19 with TRBJ1-6; D unclear. Germline V gene data show CDR1 as LNHDA and CDR2 as SQIVND (reference sequence). CDR3 length equals 15 residues. The V end lost 5 bases, the J end lost 10 bases, and 18 bases lay between the germline ends. CDR3 region: CASSAGLLSKSPLHF. CDR3 in DNA: TGTGCCAGTAGTGCGGGGTTGTTGTCCAAATCACCCCTCCACTTT.

The chain links TRBV6-2 or TRBV6-3 to TRBJ2-7; D is perhaps TRBD1 (6 bases). Germline loops: CDR1 MNHEY, CDR2 SVGEGT. Trimming cost V 6 bases and J 4 bases, with 7 bases left between them. This CDR3 region has 11 residues. The DNA of the CDR3 is TGTGCCAGCAGCGACAGGTACGAGCAGTACTTC. This codes for CASSDRYEQYF.

CDR3 amino acids: CASSDTPRSGELFF. The CDR3 DNA is TGTGCCAGCAGCGACACCCCAAGGTCCGGGGAGCTGTTTTTT. The chain links TRBV11-3 to TRBJ2-2; D is uncertain. There are 14 residues in the CDR3. V was clipped by 5 bases and J by 6 bases, with 13 bases between them. Looked up from germline, CDR1 is SGHNT and CDR2 is YENEEA.

This chain joins TRBV6-5 and TRBJ2-1; D unclear. Trimming took off 2 bases at V and 5 bases at J, with 10 bases between the two ends. The V gene's germline CDR1 is MNHEY and CDR2 SVGAGI. CDR3 length: 14 residues. The CDR3 here is CASSYGRQHNEQFF. The CDR3 DNA follows: TGTGCCAGCAGTTACGGGCGTCAACACAATGAGCAGTTCTTC.

This clone has a single count. The V call is TRBV18, the J call TRBJ1-2, with a weak D call TRBD1 (6 bases). Germline lookup yields CDR1 KGHSH and CDR2 LQKENI. V was cut by 3 bases and J by 5 bases, with 22 bases left in between. CDR3 length: 17 amino acids. CDR3 in DNA: TGTGCCAGCTCACCCGTTAAAACAGGGATCTCATGGTATGGCTACACCTTC. This encodes CASSPVKTGISWYGYTF.

This clone occurred once. The rearrangement links TRBV30 to TRBJ1-3; tentative D call: TRBD1 (6 bases). V lost 3 bases, J lost 1 base, and 10 bases lay in between. CDR3 length: 14 amino acids. Germline lookup yields CDR1 GTSNPN and CDR2 SVGIG (reference sequence). CDR3 nucleotide sequence: TGTGCCTGGAGCAGGGGCGAATCTGGAAACACCATATATTTT. As protein: CAWSRGESGNTIYF.

The chain joins TRBV27 to TRBJ2-7, with 8 bases matching TRBD1. CDR1 is MNHEY, CDR2 SMNVEV, per germline (reference sequence). CDR3 size: 15 residues. The junction had 6 bases not matched to a gene; V was cut back by 4 bases and J by 1 base. In DNA form, the CDR3 reads TGTGCCAGCAGTTCTCAAGACAGGGGATCCTACGAGCAGTACTTC. This translates into CASSSQDRGSYEQYF.

The chain has TRBV7-3 and TRBJ1-1; D gene unclear. The CDR3 consists of 15 residues. Looked up from germline, CDR1 is SGHTA and CDR2 is FQGTGA. Between the trimmed V and J ends, which lost 0 bases and 1 base, there was a span of 9 bases. The CDR3 loop reads CASSLTDQANTEAFF. The CDR3 DNA is TGTGCCAGCAGCTTAACAGACCAGGCGAACACTGAAGCTTTCTTT.

This chain uses TRBV11-3 with TRBJ2-3; a weak D match, TRBD2 (6 bases). Germline values: CDR1 SGHNT, CDR2 YENEEA. The V and J ends lost 6 bases and 7 bases respectively, with 17 bases between them. CDR3 size: 14 residues. CDR3 amino acids: CASSGAGNSYTQYF. The CDR3 DNA reads TGTGCCAGCAGTGGGGCGGGGAACTCATATACGCAGTATTTT.

The CDR3 here is CASSPGRQGYTF. In DNA, the CDR3 is TGTGCCAGCAGCCCGGGCCGTCAGGGCTACACCTTC. The V and J genes are TRBV3-1 (or the pseudogene TRBV3-2) and TRBJ1-2; D is unresolved. CDR3 size: 12 residues. Trimming took 4 bases from V and 8 from J, leaving 11 bases between them. The germline gives CDR1 LGHDT, CDR2 YNNKEL (reference sequence).

The chain employs TRBV30 and TRBJ1-1; 7 bases map to TRBD1. Germline CDR1 and CDR2: GTSNPN and SVGIG (reference sequence). This CDR3 region has 14 residues. The ends lost 1 base at V and 1 base at J; junction bases unmatched: 3. CDR3 residues: CAWSGWTGNTEAFF. The DNA of the CDR3 is TGTGCCTGGAGTGGTTGGACAGGGAACACTGAAGCTTTCTTT. Variable domain in full (rest from reference TRBV30 and TRBJ1-1): SQTIHQWPATLVQPVGSPLSLECTVEGTSNPNLYWYRQAAGRGLQLLFYSVGIGQISSEVPQNLSASRPQDRQFILSSKKLLLSDSGFYLCAWSGWTGNTEAFFGQGTRLTVV.

This rearrangement joins TRBV12-5 to TRBJ2-7; D remains ambiguous. The germline CDR1 and CDR2 sequences are LGHNT and FRNRAP. This CDR3 is 14 amino acids long. V dropped 1 base and J dropped 4 bases, with 11 bases sitting between them. In nucleotides, the CDR3 is TGTGCTAGTGGTTTGGCTCCGACTGGATACGAGCAGTACTTC. Translation gives CASGLAPTGYEQYF.

The gene calls are TRBV25-1 and TRBJ1-1, with D hard to call. The CDR3 length is 12 residues. Trimming left V 7 bases short and J 5 bases short, with 11 bases between. Germline CDR1 is MGHDK and CDR2 is SYGVNS. The CDR3 sequence is CASIGRLTEAFF. DNA of the CDR3: TGTGCCAGCATCGGCAGGCTAACTGAAGCTTTCTTT.

The genes are TRBV6-5 and TRBJ1-2; D is ambiguous. Deletions cut 5 bases from V and 5 bases from J, with 12 bases between. This CDR3 is built from 13 residues. Germline V gene sequence: CDR1 MNHEY, CDR2 SVGAGI. CDR3 sequence: CASSLQSSYGYTF. CDR3 sequence (DNA): TGTGCCAGCAGTCTACAGTCCTCGTATGGCTACACCTTC.